Following are 23 T cell receptor beta chains from one sample sequenced in a study of OX40 agonist ivuxolimab in advanced cancers. Using immunoSEQ multiplex PCR, the repertoire was profiled, and TCRdb retains in-frame clones only, with some absent. The sample holds approximately 63,000 clones; 75% to 85% are singletons and the top ten take about a tenth. Here the sequenced sample was CD4+ or CD8+ T cells sorted from blood, taken in a trial of the OX40 agonist ivuxolimab. These TCRs come from an adult with an advanced solid tumor such as melanoma, head and neck, liver or kidney cancer.

The rearrangement uses TRBV7-2 and TRBJ2-7; TRBD2 is a possible D gene (6 bases). Germline V gene sequence: CDR1 SGHTA, CDR2 FQGNSA. The germline V and J ends were trimmed by 1 base and 2 bases, with 9 bases remaining between them. The CDR3 extends over 14 amino acids. CDR3 sequence: CASSLGGVTYEQYF. In DNA, the CDR3 is TGTGCCAGCAGCTTAGGCGGGGTAACCTACGAGCAGTACTTC.

V is TRBV7-2 and J is TRBJ2-2, with D maybe TRBD2 (6 bases). V dropped 7 bases and J dropped 7 bases, with 19 bases sitting between them. The germline CDR1 and CDR2 sequences are SGHTA and FQGNSA. The length of the CDR3 is 15 residues. The CDR3: CASTLATGIGGELFF. CDR3 in DNA: TGTGCCAGCACCCTAGCGACGGGTATTGGCGGGGAGCTGTTTTTT.

This sequence joins TRBV29-1 and TRBJ2-1, with 9 bases lining up with TRBD2. With V trimmed by 1 base and J by 4 bases, 2 bases remained unmatched. This CDR3 region has 14 residues. The V gene's germline CDR1 is SQVTM and CDR2 ANQGSEA. The CDR3 protein is CSVEVAGVYNEQFF. In DNA form, the CDR3 reads TGCAGCGTTGAAGTAGCGGGAGTTTACAATGAGCAGTTCTTC.

The chain is built from TRBV2 and TRBJ1-1; D gene ambiguous. V shed 8 bases and J shed 4 bases, with 14 bases lying between them. This CDR3 has 13 amino acids. Germline V CDR1 and CDR2: SNHLY, FYNNEI. The CDR3 DNA sequence: TGTGCCAGCGGGGAGGGTGACGGCACTGAAGCTTTCTTT. It specifies CASGEGDGTEAFF.

CDR3 sequence: CASSQERSYEQYF. The CDR3 DNA sequence: TGCGCCAGCAGCCAAGAGCGGTCATACGAGCAGTACTTC. V is TRBV4-3 and J is TRBJ2-7; D not resolved. The CDR3 totals 13 residues. CDR1 and CDR2 from the germline V gene are LGHNA and YSLEER. V gave up 0 bases and J gave up 4 bases, with 7 bases separating them.

The sample holds a few counts of this clone. The chain joins TRBV27 to TRBJ1-1, with 9 nucleotides matching TRBD1. Germline V gene sequence: CDR1 MNHEY, CDR2 SMNVEV (reference sequence). The CDR3 spans 14 residues. J was trimmed by 5 bases and V by 6 bases; bases with no gene match: 7. CDR3 sequence reads: CASSTGGPGTEAFF. As DNA, the CDR3 is TGTGCCAGCAGCACAGGGGGCCCGGGGACTGAAGCTTTCTTT.

This clone was recorded a few times. J is TRBJ2-2 and V is TRBV6-4; TRBD1 aligns across 8 bases. The CDR3 runs to 17 residues. Germline V lookup: CDR1 MRHNA, CDR2 SNTAGT. The V and J ends lost 6 bases and 0 bases, in that order; junction bases with no gene match: 9. CDR3 amino acids: CASRGQGLPTNTGELFF. The CDR3 coding sequence is TGTGCCAGCAGAGGACAGGGCTTGCCTACGAACACCGGGGAGCTGTTTTTT.

The chain recombines TRBV28 with TRBJ2-1; TRBD2 agrees at 8 bases. Germline-derived CDR1 and CDR2 are MDHEN and SYDVKM. The length of the CDR3 is 16 residues. The J segment lost 5 bases and the V segment lost 2 bases, leaving 8 bases of the junction unmatched. The CDR3 nucleotides read TGTGCCAGCAGTTTACTTAGCGGGAATAGGGACAATGAGCAGTTCTTC. Protein sequence: CASSLLSGNRDNEQFF.

The chain links TRBV28 to TRBJ1-2; possibly TRBD1 for D (6 bases). This CDR3 is built from 15 residues. Trimming removed 5 bases from V and 1 base from J, with 14 bases in between. Germline V lookup: CDR1 MDHEN, CDR2 SYDVKM. The CDR3 spells CASSQGGDFNYGYTF. DNA of the CDR3: TGTGCCAGCAGTCAAGGGGGAGATTTTAACTATGGCTACACCTTC.

This clone was observed once. The chain uses TRBV14 and TRBJ1-4; no firm D call. The CDR3 covers 17 residues. Germline CDR1 SGHDN, CDR2 FVKESK. The ends were cut back, 3 bases at V and 0 bases at J, with 14 bases in the middle. CDR3: CASSQKFGVATNEKLFF. The CDR3 DNA is TGTGCCAGCAGCCAGAAATTTGGGGTTGCAACTAATGAAAAACTGTTTTTT.

V gene TRBV18 combines with J gene TRBJ1-1; the match to TRBD1 covers 11 bases. V lost 6 bases to trimming and J lost 6 bases; unmatched junction nucleotides: 9. The CDR3 spans 15 residues. Germline V gives CDR1 KGHSH, CDR2 LQKENI. For the CDR3, the DNA is TGTGCCAGCTCCTACAACCCGGGACAGGGGGCTGAAGCTTTCTTT. Translation: CASSYNPGQGAEAFF.

CDR3 amino acids: CASSHASGGYNEQFF. CDR3 nucleotide sequence: TGTGCCAGCAGCCACGCTAGCGGGGGCTACAATGAGCAGTTCTTC. The genes are TRBV13 and TRBJ2-1; 10 bases match TRBD2. V gave up 5 bases and J gave up 3 bases; unmatched junction bases: 4. Germline V gives CDR1 PRHDT, CDR2 FYEKMQ (reference sequence). The CDR3 length is 15 residues.

The CDR3 DNA follows: TGTGCCAGCAGCCCCGACCGTACGGCCTACGAGCAGTACTTC. Translating it yields CASSPDRTAYEQYF. This sequence joins TRBV2 and TRBJ2-7; D call uncertain. The germline V gene encodes CDR1 SNHLY and CDR2 FYNNEI. The CDR3 totals 14 residues. V was trimmed by 6 bases and J by 2 bases, leaving 14 bases between them.

The CDR3 DNA follows: TGTGCCAGCTCACCGTCGGGACTTTCCTACGAGCAGTACTTC. It codes for CASSPSGLSYEQYF. The genes are TRBV18 and TRBJ2-7; D may be TRBD2 (6 bases). In germline, CDR1 is KGHSH, CDR2 LQKENI. Between the trimmed V and J ends, which lost 3 bases and 1 base, there was a span of 10 bases. The CDR3 has 14 residues.

V gene TRBV5-4 combines with J gene TRBJ1-4, with 7 bases fitting TRBD1. CDR3 length: 15 amino acids. Germline V gene sequence: CDR1 SGHNT, CDR2 YYREEE (reference sequence). V lost 2 bases and J lost 4; bases outside the gene matches: 5. CDR3 nucleotide sequence: TGTGCCAGCAGCTTCACCAGGGGGGATAATGAAAAACTGTTTTTT. Its translation is CASSFTRGDNEKLFF.

The chain joins TRBV5-5 to TRBJ2-3; D is uncertain. Trimming left V 4 bases short and J 2 bases short, with 8 bases between. Germline V gene lookup returns CDR1 SGHKS and CDR2 YYEKEE (reference sequence). The CDR3 is 13 residues long. The DNA for the CDR3 is TGTGCCAGCAGCCTTCTCCCCACAGATACGCAGTATTTT. Amino acid sequence: CASSLLPTDTQYF. Drawing the rest from reference TRBV5-5 and TRBJ2-3, the complete variable domain is DAGVTQSPTHLIKTRGQQVTLRCSPISGHKSVSWYQQVLGQGPQFIFQYYEKEERGRGNFPDRFSARQFPNYSSELNVNALLLGDSALYLCASSLLPTDTQYFGPGTRLTVL.

As regards this clone: It may be a read error: a sequence one base away is much more abundant. This chain uses TRBV9 with TRBJ1-1, with D perhaps matching TRBD1 (5 bases). The CDR3 has 13 residues. The germline V gene encodes CDR1 SGDLS and CDR2 YYNGEE. Trimming took off 4 bases at V and 4 bases at J, with 11 bases between the two ends. The CDR3 nucleotides read TGTGCCAGCAGCCTGCGGGGGGGCACTGAAGCTTTCTTT. This sequence encodes CASSLRGGTEAFF.

This clone was seen a handful of times. V usage is TRBV11-1 and J usage is TRBJ2-5, with D possibly matching TRBD2 (6 bases). The germline CDR1 and CDR2 sequences are SGHAT and FQDESV (reference sequence). Trimming shortened V by 4 bases and J by 7 bases, and 19 bases separated the two germline ends. This CDR3 region has 15 residues. The DNA of the CDR3 is TGTGCCAGCAGCTCCAACGTCGGGGGTTGGGTGACCCAGTACTTC. It codes for CASSSNVGGWVTQYF.

In DNA, the CDR3 is TGCGCCAGCAGCCCTGGATCCACCCTTAACTATGGCTACACCTTC. Its protein product is CASSPGSTLNYGYTF. This chain links TRBV5-1 with TRBJ1-2; D is ambiguous. Trimming left V 4 bases short and J 1 base short, with 14 bases between. The CDR3 is made up of 15 amino acids. The germline gives CDR1 SGHRS, CDR2 YFSETQ.

The CDR3 sequence: CASSGDTAFTEAFF. The CDR3 coding sequence is TGTGCCAGCAGTGGGGACACGGCGTTTACTGAAGCTTTCTTT. The V gene is TRBV6-1, the J gene TRBJ1-1; TRBD1 is a possible D gene (6 bases). The CDR3 length is 14 residues. With 4 bases removed from V and 5 bases from J, the gap between germline ends came to 14 bases. Germline CDR1 and CDR2: MNHNS and SASEGT.

This clone was counted between two and nine times. This chain uses TRBV6-1 with TRBJ2-3; perhaps D is TRBD1 or TRBD2 (5 bases each). With 2 bases removed from V and 2 bases from J, the gap between germline ends came to 11 bases. There are 15 residues in the CDR3. Per the germline V gene, CDR1 is MNHNS and CDR2 is SASEGT. Here the CDR3 reads CASSERDGVTDTQYF. CDR3 bases: TGTGCCAGCAGTGAACGGGACGGCGTCACAGATACGCAGTATTTT.

V and J are TRBV2 and TRBJ1-1; D ambiguous. Per germline, CDR1 SNHLY and CDR2 FYNNEI. Trimming cost V 5 bases and J 5 bases, with 9 bases left between them. CDR3 size: 12 residues. The CDR3 loop reads CASSYGRTEAFF. CDR3 nucleotides: TGTGCCAGCAGTTACGGACGGACTGAAGCTTTCTTT.

The genes are TRBV11-2 and TRBJ1-2; D ambiguous. Germline V gene lookup returns CDR1 SGHAT and CDR2 FQNNGV. This CDR3 is 16 amino acids long. V lost 4 bases and J 9 bases, leaving 24 bases between the germline ends. CDR3: CASSSKTGSTLRSYTF. CDR3 coding DNA: TGTGCCAGCAGCTCCAAGACGGGATCCACCCTTAGGAGCTACACCTTC.